The present TCR beta chain was sequenced within a study of spatial heterogeneity in lung cancer. A unique molecular identifier was attached to every TCR cDNA molecule. TCRdb re-derived calls from the 5' RACE reads in MiXCR, one entry per CDR3 protein. Of tens of thousands of distinct CDR3 sequences listed, less than 15% are singletons. Study outcomes and limitations: Tumor TCRs that were ubiquitous and expanded showed up in blood more at resection than follow-up.

Germline CDR1 reads MDHEN; CDR2 reads SYDVKM. The CDR3 sequence is 16 residues long. After removal of 2 bases from V and 5 bases from J, the junction contained 6 bases not matched to a gene. This clonotype was observed at least ten times. Its antigen is still unknown. Documented time point: sample taken at primary tumor resection. Material for sequencing was whole RNA from tumor, nontumor lung or frozen PBMC, left unsorted. The chain uses TRBV28 and TRBJ2-5; the match to TRBD1 covers 12 bases. This specimen consisted of PBMCs, obtained at surgery. This TCR came from a male donor with early-stage non-small cell lung cancer. Here the CDR3 DNA reads TGTGCCAGCAGTTTAATGGGACAGGGGGCCGGGGAGACCCAGTACTTC. It yields the protein CASSLMGQGAGETQYF.